One TCR beta chain is described in this entry. The antigen is unknown. These data are taken from a study of shared clonotypes between healthy human individuals. CD45RO negativity and positive selection for CCR7 defined naive CD8 cells, a population that excluded terminally differentiated effector memory CD45RA+ cells. Whole-study results and caveats: Sequencing depth was expected to influence donor clonotype sharing. Rarefaction revealed incomplete sorted-subset sequencing despite large depth.

The assay was carried out at the deep level. Original methodology: Filtering differed because ImmunoSEQ produced junction-only sequences that carried no quality scores. The data were produced by immunoSEQ multiplex PCR, yet TCRdb's version contains in-frame clones alone and is incomplete. V, J and clone size reflect that table, while D and trimming were determined from the DNA. Of more than 2 million clones in the sample, about 95% were seen once. Germline V gene data show CDR1 as SGHTA and CDR2 as FQGTGA. The V end was cut by 5 bases, the J end by 0 bases, with 11 bases between. The CDR3 is made up of 16 amino acids.

V and J are TRBV7-3 and TRBJ2-6; D possibly corresponds to TRBD1 (5 bases). This clonotype was sampled from a man aged 18-30 years in good health. Input material: naive CD8+ T cells sorted from blood. The CDR3 sequence is CASSIGQASGANVLTF. The DNA for the CDR3 is TGTGCCAGCAGCATAGGACAAGCCTCTGGGGCCAACGTCCTGACTTTC.